The T cell receptor (beta chain) under discussion was sequenced for a study of blood T cells in healthy people across ages (dated by TCRdb to between 2015 and 2016). Describing the broader study: In model experiments, roughly one uniquely barcoded TCR beta cDNA molecule per two T cells was captured by template switching. The study measured age-related changes in TCR beta repertoire diversity using deep sequencing normalized with unique cDNA molecular identifiers. The donors were divided into four age groups: young (average around 16 years), middle-aged (under 40), aged (around 67) and long-lived (roughly 82). To avoid experimental bias, donors of different ages were spread randomly across the sequencing lanes. The study analyzed two additional independent replicas of 1 million unique cDNA reads from the same blood draw for two donors, one aged 18 to 30 and one aged 80 or older. What the work shows at the level of the full study, not this receptor alone: The CMV infection status of donors was not known, potentially confounding age-related changes in expanded clonotypes. Bulk unsorted PBMC profiling prevented conclusive comparison of naive and antigen-experienced compartments. The long-lived group showed more naive CD4+ T cells, fewer expanded clones and increased TCR diversity than the aged group, suggesting age selection. The percentage of naive T cells measured by flow cytometry correlated strongly with observed TCR beta diversity. Observed TCR beta diversity per million T cells fell roughly linearly with age, and a significant reduction was already apparent by age about 36. Estimates of total diversity from one million sequenced T cells were regarded as lower bounds and underestimates.

In this sample, this clonotype turned up a few times. Its recognized antigen is unknown. Base quality data are lacking; no much larger clone is found one base away. The donors were 40 or so Caucasian individuals from Russia, aged roughly 6 to 90 years, who were systemically healthy. Each donor gave about 9.7 milliliters of peripheral blood, drawn into EDTA-treated Vacutainer tubes. Ficoll-Paque density-gradient centrifugation was used to isolate PBMCs, with at least 6.5 million per sample. Trizol reagent was used to extract total RNA from PBMCs, with at least 5.5 micrograms per sample. For every donor, flow cytometry on a PBMC aliquot measured the percentage of naive CD45RAhigh/CD27high T cells. The protocol used for the library was 5' RACE. Reads for this sample came from an Illumina HiSeq 2500. A second PCR of 7 to 11 cycles was run with a J-beta primer mix and a sample-barcoded 5' primer. Each TCR beta cDNA molecule received a unique molecular identifier from a template-switch 5' adaptor carrying 12 random nucleotides. Each sample yielded at least 3 million CDR3-containing paired-end reads. The Mint cDNA synthesis kit, primed by a TRBC-specific oligonucleotide, was used to synthesize first-strand cDNA from all RNA. Following uracil-DNA glycosylase treatment, a first 18-cycle PCR with universal primers M1SS and BC2_uni_R was performed on all cDNA. For the original study's pipeline: For normalization, 1 million high-quality reads were randomly selected from each sample, with every read carrying a distinct molecular identifier. Instead of being binned into consensus sequences, reads that shared molecular identifiers were thrown out. MiTCR, run with a Q25 quality threshold and the strictest error-elimination algorithm, handled CDR3 identification, clonotype clustering and error correction. A nonparametric unseen species model with Euler transformation was used to estimate lower-bound total TCR beta diversity. TCRdb itself trimmed the public reads at Q25 with fastp, ran MiXCR and retained productive beta chains. For every CDR3 protein sequence, its rows merge into one entry that carries the most common genes and DNA. Clone size and V and J calls follow TCRdb, not the original study. This sample holds hundreds of thousands of distinct CDR3 sequences; about 30% were observed only once. The ten largest clonotypes hold about 18% of the sample.

V is pruned by 4 bases and J by 1 base, leaving 8 bases of the junction without a gene match. The CDR3 sequence holds 17 residues, the cysteine and phenylalanine included. The retained sequence is limited to the CDR3, 51 bases, with the frame set at the first base. The germline V gene yields SGHRS for CDR1 and YFSETQ for CDR2. Sequences were obtained from blood. This sequence was found in a woman aged 80 or over in good health. The V and J genes are TRBV5-1 and TRBJ2-3; a stretch of 11 junction bases matches TRBD2. The CDR3 sequence is CASSPFSGGAGTDTQYF. In nucleotide form, the sequence is TGCGCCAGCAGCCCCTTTAGCGGGGGGGCGGGCACAGATACGCAGTATTTT. Joined to the reference TRBV5-1 and TRBJ2-3 proteins, this CDR3 gives the full variable domain: KAGVTQTPRYLIKTRGQQVTLSCSPISGHRSVSWYQQTPGQGLQFLFEYFSETQRNKGNFPGRFSGRQFSNSRSEMNVSTLELGDSALYLCASSPFSGGAGTDTQYFGPGTRLTVL.